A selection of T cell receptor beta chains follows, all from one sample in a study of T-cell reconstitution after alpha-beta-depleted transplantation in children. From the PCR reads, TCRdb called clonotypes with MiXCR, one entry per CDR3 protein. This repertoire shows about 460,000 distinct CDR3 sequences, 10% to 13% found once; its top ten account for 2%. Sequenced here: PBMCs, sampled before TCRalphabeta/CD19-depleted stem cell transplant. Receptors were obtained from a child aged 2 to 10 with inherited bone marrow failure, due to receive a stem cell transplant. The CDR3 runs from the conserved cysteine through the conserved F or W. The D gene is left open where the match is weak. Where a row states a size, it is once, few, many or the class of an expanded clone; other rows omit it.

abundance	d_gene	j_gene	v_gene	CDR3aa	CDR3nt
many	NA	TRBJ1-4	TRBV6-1	CASRPYATNEKLFF	TGTGCCAGCAGACCATACGCAACTAATGAAAAACTGTTTTTT
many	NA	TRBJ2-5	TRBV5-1	CASSLVPKGQETQYF	TGCGCCAGCAGCTTGGTTCCGAAGGGGCAAGAGACCCAGTACTTC
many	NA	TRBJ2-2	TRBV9	CASSVGAGMNTGELFF	TGTGCCAGCAGCGTCGGGGCGGGGATGAACACCGGGGAGCTGTTTTTT
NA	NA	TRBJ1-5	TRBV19	CASSIDLINYGNQPQHF	TGTGCCAGTAGTATAGATCTGATAAATTATGGCAATCAGCCCCAGCATTTT
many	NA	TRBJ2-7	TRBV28	CASQAPGQTPYEQYF	TGTGCCAGCCAGGCGCCGGGCCAAACTCCCTACGAGCAGTACTTC
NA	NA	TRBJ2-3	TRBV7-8	CASSPVGWGRTDTQYF	TGTGCCAGCAGCCCCGTGGGTTGGGGTCGTACGGATACGCAGTATTTT
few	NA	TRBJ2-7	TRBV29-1	CSVVYVAGTSYEQYF	TGCAGCGTTGTGTATGTGGCGGGGACGAGCTACGAGCAGTACTTC
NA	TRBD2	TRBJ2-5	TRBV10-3	CAISQTTPGLAGGPVETQYF	TGTGCCATCAGTCAAACGACACCGGGACTAGCGGGAGGGCCGGTAGAGACCCAGTACTTC
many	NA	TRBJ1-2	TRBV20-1	CSAGTLNYGYTF	TGCAGTGCCGGGACACTTAACTATGGCTACACCTTC
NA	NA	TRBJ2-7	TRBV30	CAWSAGTRLEYF	TGTGCCTGGAGCGCCGGGACCCGCCTCGAGTACTTC
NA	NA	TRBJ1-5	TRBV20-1	CSARDVGTAGKNQPQHF	TGCAGTGCTAGAGATGTCGGGACCGCGGGCAAAAATCAGCCCCAGCATTTT
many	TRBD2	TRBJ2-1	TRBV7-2	CASSPRALAAGYNEQFF	TGTGCCAGCAGCCCAAGGGCCCTAGCGGCCGGATACAATGAGCAGTTCTTC
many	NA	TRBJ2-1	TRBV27	CASRVRSGHPNEQFF	TGTGCCAGCAGAGTTCGTTCGGGACACCCAAATGAGCAGTTCTTC
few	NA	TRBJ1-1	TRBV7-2	CASKEVGAEAFF	TGTGCCTCTAAGGAGGTCGGGGCTGAAGCTTTCTTT
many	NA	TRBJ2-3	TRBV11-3	CASSHEATDTQYF	TGTGCCAGCAGCCACGAAGCCACAGATACGCAGTATTTT
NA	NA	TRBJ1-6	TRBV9	CASSVGSLGNSPLHF	TGTGCCAGCAGCGTAGGTTCCCTGGGGAATTCACCCCTCCACTTT
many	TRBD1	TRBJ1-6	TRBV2	CASSLTGAGVSPLHF	TGTGCCAGCAGTCTTACAGGGGCTGGAGTTTCACCCCTCCACTTT
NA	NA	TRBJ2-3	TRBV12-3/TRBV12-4	CASSLVTRRARGKEDTQYF	TGTGCCAGCAGTTTAGTGACTAGGAGGGCCAGGGGGAAGGAAGATACGCAGTATTTT
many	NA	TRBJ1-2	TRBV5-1	CASSPFQTDYGYTF	TGCGCCAGCTCGCCATTCCAGACAGACTATGGCTACACCTTC
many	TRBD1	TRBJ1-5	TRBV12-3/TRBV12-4	CASSLPGQGTGQPQHF	TGTGCCAGCAGTCTCCCAGGACAGGGAACGGGTCAGCCCCAGCATTTT